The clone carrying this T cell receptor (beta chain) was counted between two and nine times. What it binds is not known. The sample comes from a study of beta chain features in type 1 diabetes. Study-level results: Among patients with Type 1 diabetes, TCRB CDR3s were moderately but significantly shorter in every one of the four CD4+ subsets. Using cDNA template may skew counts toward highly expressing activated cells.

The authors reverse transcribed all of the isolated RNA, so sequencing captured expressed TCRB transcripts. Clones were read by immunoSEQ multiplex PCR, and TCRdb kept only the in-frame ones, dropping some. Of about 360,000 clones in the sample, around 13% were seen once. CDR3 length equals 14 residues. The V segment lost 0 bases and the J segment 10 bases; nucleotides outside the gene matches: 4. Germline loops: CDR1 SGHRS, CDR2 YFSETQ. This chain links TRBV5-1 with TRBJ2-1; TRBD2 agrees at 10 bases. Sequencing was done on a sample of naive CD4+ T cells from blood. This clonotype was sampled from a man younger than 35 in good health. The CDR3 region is CASSLGGLAAEQFF. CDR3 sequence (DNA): TGCGCCAGCAGCTTGGGAGGACTAGCGGCGGAGCAGTTCTTC.